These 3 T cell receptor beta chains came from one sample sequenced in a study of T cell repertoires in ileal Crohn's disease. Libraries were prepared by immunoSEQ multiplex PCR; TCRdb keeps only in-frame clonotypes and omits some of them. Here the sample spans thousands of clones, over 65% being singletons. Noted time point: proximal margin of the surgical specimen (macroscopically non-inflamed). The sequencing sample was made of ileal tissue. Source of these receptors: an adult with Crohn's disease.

This CDR3 is CASSPGGSNTEAFF. Here the CDR3 DNA reads TGTGCCAGCTCACCGGGAGGCTCGAACACTGAAGCTTTCTTT. The chain carries TRBV18 and TRBJ1-1; unclear D gene. V lost 3 bases, J lost 1 base, and 9 bases lay in between. The length of the CDR3 is 14 residues. Germline loops: CDR1 KGHSH, CDR2 LQKENI.

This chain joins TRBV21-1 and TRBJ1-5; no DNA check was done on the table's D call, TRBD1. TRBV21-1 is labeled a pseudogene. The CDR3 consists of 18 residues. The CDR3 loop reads CASSKEIGFTGKSQPQHF. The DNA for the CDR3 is TGTGCCAGCAGCAAAGAAATCGGCTTTACAGGGAAAAGTCAGCCCCAGCATTTT.

The CDR3 bases are TGTGCCAGCAGCCCTGGGCAGGCTTTGGGGGAGACCCAGTACTTC. It is translated as CASSPGQALGETQYF. The chain employs TRBV7-9 and TRBJ2-5; D not resolved. The germline V and J ends were trimmed by 5 bases and 5 bases, with 18 bases remaining between them. Looked up from germline, CDR1 is SEHNR and CDR2 is FQNEAQ (reference sequence). The CDR3 totals 15 residues.